These 27 T cell receptor beta chains share one sample of origin, sequenced in a study of T cells in Graves' hyperthyroidism and ophthalmopathy. Amplification targeted TCR beta CDR3 regions from RNA transcripts. First-round RT-PCR with HTBI primers amplified the TCR CDR3 region. TCRdb re-called the multiplex PCR reads with MiXCR, one entry per CDR3 protein. The sample lists roughly 570,000 distinct CDR3 sequences, around 42% occurring once. Sequenced input: peripheral blood or thyroid tissue (not recorded which). The source is an adult woman with Graves' disease, either hyperthyroidism or ophthalmopathy (not recorded which).

This clonotype was detected many times. This chain links TRBV7-6 with TRBJ2-7; maybe TRBD1 (6 bases). Germline V gives CDR1 SGHVS, CDR2 FNYEAQ. This CDR3 has 15 residues. The ends were cut back, 1 base at V and 2 bases at J, with 12 bases in the middle. CDR3 loop: CASSLGQGRAYEQYF. The CDR3 DNA follows: TGTGCCAGCAGCTTAGGGCAGGGGAGAGCCTACGAGCAGTACTTC.

The chain recombines TRBV6-1 with TRBJ2-6; D might be TRBD2 (5 bases). Germline V gene data show CDR1 as MNHNS and CDR2 as SASEGT. The CDR3 is made up of 15 amino acids. Trimming shortened V by 1 base and J by 2 bases, and 6 bases separated the two germline ends. CDR3 loop: CASSEDGTGANVLTF. CDR3 in DNA: TGTGCCAGCAGTGAAGACGGGACTGGGGCCAACGTCCTGACTTTC.

This clonotype was seen many times. CDR3 sequence (DNA): TGTGCCAGCAGCTCGCAGAGGACCGAGCAGTACTTC. This codes for CASSSQRTEQYF. The J gene is TRBJ2-7, the V gene TRBV7-2; D not resolved. This CDR3 has 12 residues. In germline, CDR1 is SGHTA, CDR2 FQGNSA. Trimming left V 4 bases short and J 6 bases short, with 10 bases between.

V gene TRBV29-1 combines with J gene TRBJ2-2; D is tentatively TRBD1 or TRBD2 (5 bases each). The ends were cut back, 7 bases at V and 6 bases at J, with 15 bases in the middle. The CDR3 totals 13 residues. The germline CDR1 and CDR2 sequences are SQVTM and ANQGSEA. The CDR3 sequence is CSATLMGAGELFF. The CDR3 nucleotides are TGCAGCGCCACACTGATGGGGGCCGGGGAGCTGTTTTTT.

The chain is built from TRBV7-4 and TRBJ1-6; D unclear. V lost 6 bases and J lost 10, with 19 bases in between. Germline lookup yields CDR1 SGHVT and CDR2 SQSDAQ. The CDR3 is made up of 15 amino acids. CDR3 amino acids: CASSLKRGYGSPLHF. The CDR3 DNA reads as TGTGCCAGCAGTTTAAAAAGAGGGTATGGGTCACCCCTCCACTTT.

This rearrangement joins TRBV11-2 to TRBJ1-4, with TRBD1 matching over 7 bases. Germline CDR1 is SGHAT and CDR2 is FQNNGV. J gave up 12 bases and V 5 bases, and 12 bases lay outside the gene matches. The CDR3 contains 14 residues. DNA for the CDR3: TGTGCCAGCAGCCCAGGGCCCGACAGGGTAGAACTGTTTTTT. Translating gives CASSPGPDRVELFF.

The chain employs TRBV7-2 and TRBJ2-5; the D gene could be TRBD1 or TRBD2 (6 bases each). Germline V gene sequence: CDR1 SGHTA, CDR2 FQGNSA. V was shortened by 5 bases and J by 4 bases, with 14 bases between the two germline ends. The CDR3 totals 14 residues. The CDR3 loop is CASSNNGGLETQYF. The CDR3 DNA reads as TGTGCCAGCAGCAACAACGGGGGCTTAGAGACCCAGTACTTC.

This clonotype was counted a single time. Mismatch with germline at one junction end may stem from a read error. The chain joins TRBV10-3 to TRBJ1-1; D ambiguous. Germline CDR1 reads ENHRY; CDR2 reads SYGVKD. The CDR3 runs 14 residues. The DNA of the CDR3 is TGTGCCATCAGTGAGGAGGGAGGAGGTCGTGAATCTTTCTTT. It translates to CAISEEGGGRESFF.

Comment on this clonotype: At one of its ends the junction is not consistent with the germline gene, which may arise from a read error. The chain joins TRBV7-7 to TRBJ2-5; D perhaps matches TRBD1 (5 bases). The germline V gene encodes CDR1 SSHAT and CDR2 FNYEAQ (reference sequence). The CDR3 sequence is 12 residues long. CDR3 bases: TGTGCCAGCAGATTAGGGGTAAAGACCCAGTACTTC. This translates into CASRLGVKTQYF.

This clonotype was counted only a few times. The CDR3 carries no conserved terminal phenylalanine or tryptophan, so it likely arises from a read error. The gene calls are TRBV7-9 and TRBJ2-2; 7 bases match TRBD2. Trimming cost V 8 bases and J 5 bases; bases outside gene matches: 11. CDR3 length: 15 residues. Germline V CDR1 and CDR2: SEHNR, FQNEAQ (reference sequence). The CDR3 DNA reads as TGTGCCAGCGACAACCTAGCGGCAGGGACCGGGGAGCTGTTTCTT. This translates into CASDNLAAGTGELFL.

This clonotype was seen many times. The chain employs TRBV6-1 and TRBJ1-6, with a weak D call TRBD1 (5 bases). The CDR3 contains 14 residues. The V gene lost 11 bases and the J gene lost 13 bases, with 24 bases spanning the gap. Germline values: CDR1 MNHNS, CDR2 SASEGT. The CDR3 DNA reads as TGTGCCGAAGGGGAGATGGCAGGCTCGTGGCCCCTCCACTTT. Its translation is CAEGEMAGSWPLHF.

V usage is TRBV20-1 and J usage is TRBJ2-7; 9 bases agree with TRBD1. The CDR3 contains 14 residues. From germline, CDR1 is DFQATT and CDR2 SNEGSKA (reference sequence). The trim removed 3 bases at V and 1 base at J, leaving 4 bases unmatched. CDR3 sequence (DNA): TGCAGTGCTAGGGGACAGGGCCTATCCTACGAGCAGTACTTC. Its translation: CSARGQGLSYEQYF.

This chain links TRBV20-1 with TRBJ1-5; D call uncertain. Germline CDR1 is DFQATT and CDR2 is SNEGSKA (reference sequence). CDR3 length: 9 amino acids. V gave up 3 bases and J gave up 10 bases, with 4 bases separating them. This CDR3 is CSASGPQHF. CDR3 DNA sequence: TGCAGTGCTAGCGGACCCCAGCATTTT.

The chain is built from TRBV7-2 and TRBJ1-5, with 10 bases matching TRBD1. The V gene's germline CDR1 is SGHTA and CDR2 FQGNSA. CDR3 length: 22 residues. Losses at the gene ends were 4 bases for V and 13 bases for J; bases not matched to a gene: 34. The DNA for the CDR3 is TGTGCCAGCAGCTACGAACGACAGGGGGCAACTCACCCCTGTCTTGGGCTGCTGGCACAGCATTTT. Encoded protein: CASSYERQGATHPCLGLLAQHF.

This clonotype was detected ten times or more. The gene calls are TRBV6-5 and TRBJ1-1; no reliable D call. Per germline, CDR1 MNHEY and CDR2 SVGAGI. Trimming shortened V by 2 bases and J by 6 bases, and 13 bases separated the two germline ends. The CDR3 loop spans 14 amino acids. Written as DNA, the CDR3 is TGTGCCAGCAGTTACGAGGCCGAAAGCCCTGAAGCTTTCTTT. Its protein product is CASSYEAESPEAFF.

This clonotype was seen repeatedly, ten times or more. This sequence joins TRBV19 and TRBJ1-2; D is perhaps TRBD1 (5 bases). Germline lookup yields CDR1 LNHDA and CDR2 SQIVND (reference sequence). This CDR3 has 12 amino acids. V was trimmed by 8 bases and J by 4 bases, leaving 11 bases between them. CDR3 residues: CASGRQFYGYTF. CDR3 nucleotide sequence: TGTGCCAGTGGTCGACAGTTCTATGGCTACACCTTC.

The rearrangement uses TRBV20-1 and TRBJ1-4; the D gene is possibly TRBD1 (5 bases). Germline V lookup: CDR1 DFQATT, CDR2 SNEGSKA (reference sequence). V was cut by 5 bases and J by 0 bases, with 13 bases left in between. The CDR3 runs 15 residues. The CDR3 reads CSAARGTATNEKLFF. The CDR3 DNA sequence: TGCAGTGCTGCTCGGGGGACGGCAACTAATGAAAAACTGTTTTTT.

V gene TRBV25-1 combines with J gene TRBJ1-5; D is unclear. Trimming pared 4 bases from V and 2 bases from J, leaving 18 bases between. There are 17 residues in the CDR3. Germline-derived CDR1 and CDR2 are MGHDK and SYGVNS. The DNA for the CDR3 is TGTGCCAGCAGTGCTAGCCTGCCTTCGGATGGCAATCAGCCCCAGCATTTT. It codes for CASSASLPSDGNQPQHF.

There are a few counts of this clonotype. The V and J genes are TRBV15 and TRBJ1-1, with D maybe TRBD1 (5 bases). The germline V gene encodes CDR1 LNHNV and CDR2 YYDKDF (reference sequence). This CDR3 comprises 14 residues. V was cut by 0 bases and J by 6 bases, with 11 bases left in between. Written as DNA, the CDR3 is TGTGCCACCAGCAGAGATGGGGGAATCGCTGAAGCTTTCTTT. This sequence encodes CATSRDGGIAEAFF.

This clonotype was counted only a few times. The CDR3 DNA is TGTGCCACCAGATTACGGGAGGCAAGGGAAAAACTGTTTTTT. It is translated as CATRLREAREKLFF. The chain links TRBV15 to TRBJ1-4; D remains ambiguous. The V and J ends lost 6 bases and 8 bases respectively, with 16 bases between them. CDR3 length: 14 residues. The germline CDR1 and CDR2 sequences are LNHNV and YYDKDF (reference sequence).

The table lists this clonotype with many counts. This chain uses TRBV7-2 with TRBJ1-4; no reliable D call. The CDR3 runs 14 residues. Trimming left V 5 bases short and J 7 bases short, with 14 bases between. The germline V gene encodes CDR1 SGHTA and CDR2 FQGNSA. CDR3 loop: CASSLDTGGEKLFF. Written as DNA, the CDR3 is TGTGCCAGCAGCCTTGACACCGGCGGTGAAAAACTGTTTTTT. The whole variable domain, filled in from reference TRBV7-2 and TRBJ1-4, reads GAGVSQSPSNKVTEKGKDVELRCDPISGHTALYWYRQSLGQGLEFLIYFQGNSAPDKSGLPSDRFSAERTGGSVSTLTIQRTQQEDSAVYLCASSLDTGGEKLFFGSGTQLSVL.

This clonotype occurred a few times. The rearrangement links TRBV7-2 to TRBJ1-5; 8 bases align to TRBD1. CDR1 is SGHTA, CDR2 FQGNSA, per germline. V gave up 6 bases and J gave up 11 bases; unmatched junction bases: 9. The CDR3 consists of 13 residues. The CDR3 DNA is TGTGCCAGCAGAAGGACAGGGAATGGTGCCCAGCATTTT. It codes for CASRRTGNGAQHF.

For this clonotype: One end of the junction does not line up with germline, which may come from a read error. The chain is built from TRBV7-9 and TRBJ1-5, with unresolved D. Germline lookup yields CDR1 SEHNR and CDR2 FQNEAQ (reference sequence). The CDR3 runs to 13 residues. CDR3 sequence (DNA): TGTGCCAGCAGCAACTATAGCAATCAGCCACAGCATTTT. It yields the protein CASSNYSNQPQHF.

A word on this clonotype: This may stem from a read error, because a much larger clone lies one nucleotide away. The chain combines TRBV6-5 with TRBJ1-6; a weak D match, TRBD1 (5 bases). The germline CDR1 and CDR2 sequences are MNHEY and SVGAGI. V gave up 4 bases and J gave up 8 bases, with 18 bases separating them. The CDR3 consists of 16 residues. As DNA, the CDR3 is TGTGCCAGCAGTTTTGGGGGGGGGGGAATAGATTCACCCCTCCACTTT. Translating it yields CASSFGGGGIDSPLHF.

The chain recombines TRBV7-9 with TRBJ1-6; 7 nucleotides align to TRBD1. CDR1 is SEHNR, CDR2 FQNEAQ, per germline (reference sequence). The V gene end was trimmed by 2 bases and the J gene end by 10 bases; junction bases not matched to a gene: 5. There are 14 residues in the CDR3. DNA of the CDR3: TGTGCCAGCAGCTTACCGGGACAGCTATCACCCCTCCACTTT. Its protein product is CASSLPGQLSPLHF.

Comments on this clonotype: Being one base from a much bigger clone, this may be a read error. The CDR3 reads CASSIGFYGYTF. CDR3 nucleotide sequence: TGTGCCAGCAGTATAGGGTTCTATGGCTACACCTTC. The gene calls are TRBV10-3 and TRBJ1-2; D gene ambiguous. The CDR3 has 12 amino acids. Germline CDR1 and CDR2: ENHRY and SYGVKD.

In its sample, this clonotype was seen many times. The V call is TRBV20-1, the J call TRBJ2-5, with 7 nucleotides matching TRBD2. CDR1 DFQATT and CDR2 SNEGSKA come from the germline V gene (reference sequence). V shed 5 bases, J shed 1 base, and the junction held 10 bases outside the gene matches. This CDR3 comprises 15 residues. The CDR3 loop is CSAVVLADAQETQYF. Written as DNA, the CDR3 is TGCAGTGCTGTGGTTCTAGCGGACGCCCAAGAGACCCAGTACTTC.